These 25 T cell receptor beta chains came from one sample sequenced in a study of cytomegalovirus exposure and HLA in healthy donors. Amplification used 60 Vbeta primers and 13 Jbeta primers. TCRdb's copy holds only in-frame clones and misses some; the assay was immunoSEQ multiplex PCR. The sample contains around 250,000 clones, about nine tenths of which appear only once. The sequenced material came from PBMCs. These receptors all stem from a girl aged 2 to 10 in good health and CMV-seronegative.

V and J are TRBV4-2 and TRBJ2-7; 11 bases line up with TRBD2. The CDR3 sequence is 15 residues long. V shed 3 bases and J 6 bases; nucleotides not matched to a gene: 7. Germline CDR1 LGHNA, CDR2 YNFKEQ. CDR3 residues: CASSHATSGDPEQYF. For the CDR3, the DNA is TGTGCCAGCAGCCATGCGACTAGCGGGGACCCCGAGCAGTACTTC.

This chain uses TRBV19 with TRBJ2-4; 8 nucleotides line up with TRBD1. The germline gives CDR1 LNHDA, CDR2 SQIVND (reference sequence). V lost 3 bases, J lost 0 bases, and 4 bases stayed unmatched. The CDR3 length is 16 residues. CDR3 DNA sequence: TGTGCCAGTAGTATCGGGACAGGACTAGCCAAAAACATTCAGTACTTC. This codes for CASSIGTGLAKNIQYF. The full variable domain, with the rest looked up from reference TRBV19 and TRBJ2-4, is DGGITQSPKYLFRKEGQNVTLSCEQNLNHDAMYWYRQDPGQGLRLIYYSQIVNDFQKGDIAEGYSVSREKKESFPLTVTSAQKNPTAFYLCASSIGTGLAKNIQYFGAGTRLSVL.

The genes are TRBV7-9 and TRBJ2-5; 7 bases match TRBD1. This CDR3 region has 16 residues. The germline V gene has CDR1 SEHNR and CDR2 FQNEAQ (reference sequence). The junction had 9 bases not matched to a gene; V was cut back by 0 bases and J by 5 bases. The CDR3 nucleotides are TGTGCCAGCAGCTTAGCCTCGGGACAGCGTATGGAGACCCAGTACTTC. As protein: CASSLASGQRMETQYF.

V and J are TRBV5-6 and TRBJ2-3; 9 bases line up with TRBD2. Germline loops: CDR1 SGHDT, CDR2 YYEEEE. J was trimmed by 6 bases and V by 6 bases; bases with no gene match: 5. The CDR3 runs 13 residues. The CDR3 sequence is CASTAGGADTQYF. Here the CDR3 DNA reads TGTGCCAGCACAGCGGGGGGAGCGGATACGCAGTATTTT.

This clone was seen only a few times. V is TRBV6-5 and J is TRBJ2-1; TRBD2 matches 10 bases. Germline lookup yields CDR1 MNHEY and CDR2 SVGAGI. V lost 0 bases and J lost 8; bases outside the gene matches: 4. CDR3 length: 15 amino acids. As DNA, the CDR3 is TGTGCCAGCAGTTACTCTCTAGCGGGAGTGGATGAGCAGTTCTTC. Protein sequence: CASSYSLAGVDEQFF.

The genes are TRBV30 and TRBJ2-7; TRBD1 matches at 10 bases. This CDR3 spans 14 amino acids. After removal of 0 bases from V and 5 bases from J, the junction contained 4 bases not matched to a gene. Germline assignment: CDR1 GTSNPN and CDR2 SVGIG (reference sequence). The CDR3 sequence is CAWSVETGGHEQYF. CDR3 sequence (DNA): TGTGCCTGGAGTGTAGAGACAGGGGGCCACGAGCAGTACTTC. Based on the CDR3 plus reference TRBV30 and TRBJ2-7, the full variable domain is SQTIHQWPATLVQPVGSPLSLECTVEGTSNPNLYWYRQAAGRGLQLLFYSVGIGQISSEVPQNLSASRPQDRQFILSSKKLLLSDSGFYLCAWSVETGGHEQYFGPGTRLTVT.

The V call is TRBV29-1, the J call TRBJ1-2; 9 bases agree with TRBD1. This CDR3 spans 16 amino acids. CDR1 is SQVTM and CDR2 is ANQGSEA in the germline V gene. V was clipped by 5 bases and J by 1 base; unmatched bases: 11. The CDR3 loop is CSVRKGDRALNYGYTF. The CDR3 coding sequence is TGCAGCGTTAGGAAGGGGGACAGGGCACTTAACTATGGCTACACCTTC.

About this clone itself: A read error is likely, as this CDR3 ends without the conserved phenylalanine or tryptophan. The chain links TRBV6-5 to TRBJ1-1; D not certain. Germline V gene sequence: CDR1 MNHEY, CDR2 SVGAGI. The CDR3 contains 15 residues. V lost 7 bases and J 1 base, leaving 16 bases between the germline ends. In DNA form, the CDR3 reads TGTGCCAGCACGGATCTCGGGCGGGCGAACACTGAAGCTTTCCTT. This encodes CASTDLGRANTEAFL.

This chain connects TRBV5-1 to TRBJ2-7; the match to TRBD2 covers 8 bases. CDR3 length: 17 residues. V lost 0 bases and J lost 7; bases outside the gene matches: 15. Germline V gene lookup returns CDR1 SGHRS and CDR2 YFSETQ. Here the CDR3 DNA reads TGCGCCAGCAGCTTGGGGGAGTTACTAGCGGAGACCCGGGAGCAGTACTTC. Translation: CASSLGELLAETREQYF.

The V call is TRBV28, the J call TRBJ2-7; TRBD1 might be the D (7 bases). CDR1 MDHEN and CDR2 SYDVKM come from the germline V gene. The CDR3 sequence is 15 residues long. The ends were cut back, 7 bases at V and 4 bases at J, with 20 bases in the middle. CDR3 coding DNA: TGTGCCAGCACCATAGGGACAGCGGGCCTATACGAGCAGTACTTC. Translation: CASTIGTAGLYEQYF.

Comment on this clone: The same CDR3 can be traced to other DNA sequences in this sample. The chain uses TRBV5-4 and TRBJ2-1, with D possibly being TRBD2 (6 bases). The germline gives CDR1 SGHNT, CDR2 YYREEE (reference sequence). The V end was cut by 2 bases, the J end by 7 bases, with 7 bases between. This CDR3 spans 12 amino acids. The CDR3 reads CASSFGGNEQFF. As DNA, the CDR3 is TGTGCCAGCAGCTTCGGGGGAAATGAGCAGTTCTTC.

The rearrangement links TRBV19 to TRBJ1-5, with D tentatively TRBD1 (5 bases). The CDR3 is made up of 13 amino acids. V lost 4 bases and J lost 7, with 11 bases in between. Germline CDR1 LNHDA, CDR2 SQIVND (reference sequence). The DNA of the CDR3 is TGTGCCAGTAGTACGGAAAGGGGCCAGCCCCAGCATTTT. Protein sequence: CASSTERGQPQHF.

The rearrangement uses TRBV10-3 and TRBJ2-5; TRBD2 matches at 7 bases. This CDR3 spans 15 amino acids. V shed 6 bases, J shed 4 bases, and the junction held 11 bases outside the gene matches. The germline gives CDR1 ENHRY, CDR2 SYGVKD. The CDR3 reads CAISAGPAGVETQYF. The CDR3, as DNA: TGTGCCATCAGCGCGGGGCCCGCGGGGGTAGAGACCCAGTACTTC.

The chain carries TRBV18 and TRBJ1-1, with 8 bases fitting TRBD1. This CDR3 has 17 residues. J lost 6 bases, V lost 1 base, and 13 bases had no gene match. The germline gives CDR1 KGHSH, CDR2 LQKENI. The DNA of the CDR3 is TGTGCCAGCTCACCACAATCAGGGGGCTCCCAACATTCTGAAGCTTTCTTT. Amino acid sequence: CASSPQSGGSQHSEAFF.

V usage is TRBV2 and J usage is TRBJ2-3, with TRBD2 identical over 7 bases. This CDR3 has 13 amino acids. The V segment lost 7 bases and the J segment 0 bases; nucleotides outside the gene matches: 1. Per germline, CDR1 SNHLY and CDR2 FYNNEI. The CDR3 DNA follows: TGTGCCAGCACGGGGGGAAGCACAGATACGCAGTATTTT. It specifies CASTGGSTDTQYF. Filled out from reference TRBV2 and TRBJ2-3, the complete variable domain reads EPEVTQTPSHQVTQMGQEVILRCVPISNHLYFYWYRQILGQKVEFLVSFYNNEISEKSEIFDDQFSVERPDGSNFTLKIRSTKLEDSAMYFCASTGGSTDTQYFGPGTRLTVL.

The chain has TRBV19 and TRBJ2-1; D remains ambiguous. The CDR3 is 13 residues long. Germline CDR1 LNHDA, CDR2 SQIVND (reference sequence). V dropped 4 bases and J dropped 6 bases, with 10 bases sitting between them. The CDR3 region is CASSTTWSNEQFF. The CDR3 DNA sequence: TGTGCCAGTAGTACCACGTGGAGCAATGAGCAGTTCTTC.

The V call is TRBV7-9, the J call TRBJ2-3; TRBD2 matches at 7 bases. The J segment lost 5 bases and the V segment lost 5 bases, leaving 13 bases of the junction unmatched. This CDR3 is 16 amino acids long. Germline lookup yields CDR1 SEHNR and CDR2 FQNEAQ (reference sequence). Here the CDR3 reads CASSPDLAGVGDTQYF. The CDR3 bases are TGTGCCAGCAGCCCAGACCTTGCGGGAGTTGGAGATACGCAGTATTTT.

Concerning this clone itself: The same CDR3 arises from other DNA sequences in this sample as well. This chain links TRBV5-6 with TRBJ2-7; D not resolved. Per germline, CDR1 SGHDT and CDR2 YYEEEE. Trimming took off 0 bases at V and 4 bases at J, with 5 bases between the two ends. The CDR3 is 12 amino acids. The CDR3 nucleotides are TGTGCCAGCAGCTTGGGGCGGTACGAGCAGTACTTC. Its translation: CASSLGRYEQYF.

The genes are TRBV30 and TRBJ1-2; D perhaps matches TRBD1 (5 bases). The germline V and J ends were trimmed by 2 bases and 6 bases, with 10 bases remaining between them. The CDR3 has 12 residues. Germline V gives CDR1 GTSNPN, CDR2 SVGIG (reference sequence). In DNA form, the CDR3 reads TGTGCCTGGAGTTCAGGGAGGGATGGCTACACCTTC. Translated: CAWSSGRDGYTF.

Only one count was recorded for this clone. The J gene is TRBJ1-5, the V gene TRBV19, with D perhaps TRBD1 (5 bases). Germline loops: CDR1 LNHDA, CDR2 SQIVND (reference sequence). The CDR3 contains 15 residues. The V gene lost 2 bases and the J gene lost 0 bases, with 8 bases spanning the gap. The CDR3 is CASSIWGDSNQPQHF. In nucleotides, the CDR3 is TGTGCCAGTAGTATATGGGGGGATAGCAATCAGCCCCAGCATTTT.

This clone was seen just once. This chain joins TRBV28 and TRBJ2-5; 9 bases line up with TRBD2. V lost 2 bases and J lost 3; bases outside the gene matches: 1. Germline values: CDR1 MDHEN, CDR2 SYDVKM. This CDR3 comprises 14 residues. CDR3 nucleotides: TGTGCCAGCAGTTTAGGCGGGGGGGAAGAGACCCAGTACTTC. Protein: CASSLGGGEETQYF.

The CDR3 coding sequence is TGTGCCAGCAGCTCAGGGGGTAGGCAAGAGACCCAGTACTTC. The encoded protein is CASSSGGRQETQYF. This rearrangement joins TRBV28 to TRBJ2-5; 7 nucleotides align to TRBD1. CDR3 size: 14 residues. V lost 6 bases, J lost 2 bases, and 6 bases stayed unmatched. Germline CDR1 and CDR2: MDHEN and SYDVKM. The whole variable domain, filled in from reference TRBV28 and TRBJ2-5, reads DVKVTQSSRYLVKRTGEKVFLECVQDMDHENMFWYRQDPGLGLRLIYFSYDVKMKEKGDIPEGYSVSREKKERFSLILESASTNQTSMYLCASSSGGRQETQYFGPGTRLLVL.

The genes are TRBV27 and TRBJ1-1; 7 nucleotides align to TRBD1. After removal of 3 bases from V and 1 base from J, the junction contained 8 bases not matched to a gene. The CDR3 is 16 amino acids. Germline CDR1 MNHEY, CDR2 SMNVEV (reference sequence). The CDR3 sequence: CASSLADRAGNTEAFF. The CDR3 bases are TGTGCCAGCAGTTTGGCCGACAGGGCTGGGAACACTGAAGCTTTCTTT.

This chain uses TRBV28 with TRBJ1-5; D gene uncertain. Per germline, CDR1 MDHEN and CDR2 SYDVKM. The CDR3 extends over 13 amino acids. The V and J ends lost 5 bases and 2 bases respectively, with 7 bases between them. The CDR3 loop is CASSEGGNQPQHF. The CDR3 DNA is TGTGCCAGCAGTGAGGGAGGCAATCAGCCCCAGCATTTT.

The J gene is TRBJ1-5, the V gene TRBV6-6, with 7 nucleotides matching TRBD1. Germline lookup yields CDR1 MNHNY and CDR2 SVGAGI (reference sequence). The CDR3 is 13 residues long. V shed 10 bases, J shed 4 bases, and the junction held 7 bases outside the gene matches. CDR3 protein: CATATGRNQPQHF. CDR3 in DNA: TGTGCCACCGCGACAGGGCGGAATCAGCCCCAGCATTTT.